This TCR beta chain appears in the sequencing data of a study of CD8+CD57+ T cells in acquired aplastic anemia. Looking at the study overall: An average of roughly 3 ug of DNA was obtained from sorted CD4+ and CD8+ cells. Study-level findings and limits: The number of CD8+ CDR3 sequences shared by patients and controls was roughly 31.

CDR3 size: 13 residues. Germline CDR1 reads LNHDA; CDR2 reads SQIVND (reference sequence). Trimming pared 8 bases from V and 5 bases from J, leaving 13 bases between. This clonotype was observed many times. Its specificity is unknown. Profiles of TCR beta VDJ and CDR3 were generated from a genomic DNA template. TCRdb reprocessed the reads via MiXCR and lists one record per CDR3 protein. Of about 170,000 distinct CDR3 sequences detected, approximately 43% appear once; the ten largest clones hold about 1.1%. This sequence was found in a human donor in good health. This chain uses TRBV19 with TRBJ1-5; the D is unclear. The sample was sorted CD4+, CD8+, or CD8+CD57+ T cells (not recorded which) from PBMCs. As DNA, the CDR3 is TGTGCCAGTTCCCGGGGTTACGATCAGCCCCAGCATTTT. This sequence encodes CASSRGYDQPQHF.